The clone carrying this TCR beta chain was seen a handful of times. The data were produced by immunoSEQ multiplex PCR, yet TCRdb's version contains in-frame clones alone and is incomplete. The table lists 120,000 or so clones, roughly 91% of them singletons, with 1.7% in the top ten. This record comes from a study of control samples from healthy donors and cancer patients. The germline gives CDR1 MNHEY, CDR2 SVGAGI. The CDR3 is made up of 15 amino acids. Losses at the gene ends were 0 bases for V and 1 base for J; bases not matched to a gene: 2. This chain uses TRBV6-5 with TRBJ1-1; 7 positions match TRBD1. Material for sequencing was PBMCs. This TCR was recovered from a man in his forties or fifties with head and neck cancer. The CDR3 reads CASSYSYRGNTEAFF. CDR3 DNA: TGTGCCAGCAGTTACTCCTACAGGGGGAACACTGAAGCTTTCTTT.